This T cell receptor (beta chain) was sequenced during a study of human T cells and chemical hapten exposure. Stated time point: patch test 3, about 24 weeks after DPC sensitization. Treatment given: therapeutic diphenylcyclopropenone sensitization with weekly scalp DPC. In germline, CDR1 is WSHSY, CDR2 SAAADI. Trimming stripped 9 bases from V and 0 bases from J, with 23 bases between. The CDR3 length is 17 residues. Via MiXCR, TCRdb re-called the RACE reads, giving one row per CDR3 protein. The sample lists approximately 160,000 distinct CDR3 sequences, approximately 30% seen once, with around 2.3% in the top ten. This clonotype was found a few times.

The rearrangement links TRBV10-2 to TRBJ2-5; a possible D gene is TRBD2 (7 bases). The specimen was whole blood, collected in connection with sensitization to the hapten diphenylcyclopropenone (DPC). The source of this sequence is a woman younger than 30 with alopecia areata. Some clones in this sample may be carry-over from other donors' samples. Here the CDR3 reads CARLQTWAGAYQETQYF. CDR3 in DNA: TGCGCCAGGCTCCAAACTTGGGCGGGGGCCTACCAAGAGACCCAGTACTTC.